This T cell receptor beta chain was recovered during a study of cytomegalovirus exposure and HLA in healthy donors. Whole-study results and caveats: Later analysis placed DRB1 highest and HLA-C lowest in TCR association rates, which differed by HLA locus. CMV serostatus was the only immune exposure information that was available. Roughly uniform depth of sequencing across donors was assumed in presence/absence analyses.

Use of 60 Vbeta and 13 Jbeta primers characterized the PCR. In the authors' workflow: Around 80 million unique TCR beta chains, about 11 million of them shared, were counted by a later analysis. The repertoire was sequenced with immunoSEQ multiplex PCR; TCRdb's copy has only in-frame clones and lacks some. From that table come the V and J calls and clone size; the DNA was used to work out D and trimming. The sample has 35,000 to 45,000 clones; the top ten hold approximately 8.8%. A note on this clone: Its antigen is as yet unknown.

Sequencing was done on a sample of PBMCs. The TCR was taken from a male donor in good health and CMV-seronegative.

CDR3 nucleotide sequence: TGTGCCTGGAGTGTATTCTGGAGGAGAGATACCGGGGAGCTGTTTTTT. Translation gives CAWSVFWRRDTGELFF. The rearrangement links TRBV30 to TRBJ2-2; TRBD2 is a possible D gene (5 bases). V gave up 0 bases and J gave up 5 bases, with 16 bases separating them. Germline CDR1 and CDR2: GTSNPN and SVGIG (reference sequence). The CDR3 extends over 16 amino acids.